The rows below give T cell receptor beta chains drawn from one sample of a study of cytomegalovirus exposure and HLA in healthy donors. Using immunoSEQ multiplex PCR, the repertoire was profiled, and TCRdb retains in-frame clones only, with some absent. The sample carries some 130,000 clones, nearly 80% recorded once. The sequenced sample was PBMCs. Receptors originate from a man younger than 45 in good health and CMV-seronegative. The CDR3 runs from the conserved cysteine through the conserved F or W. Each record gives: V gene, CDR3 length, D gene, J gene, clone size, CDR3 DNA, CDR3 protein. D genes are given only for firm matches. For some rows the clone size is stated as once, few or many, or as a class when expanded; others skip it.

TRBV5-5	16	TRBD2	TRBJ2-5	NA	TGTGCCAGCAGCCCGTTGGGACTAGGAGAGGTAGAGACCCAGTACTTC	CASSPLGLGEVETQYF
TRBV19	13	TRBD1	TRBJ1-5	few	TGTGCCTCTTCACAGGGGGCCAATCAGCCCCAGCATTTT	CASSQGANQPQHF
TRBV5-4	14	TRBD2	TRBJ2-3	once	TGTGCCAGCAGCTTGGCGGGAGGTTTAGATACGCAGTATTTT	CASSLAGGLDTQYF
TRBV19	16	TRBD1	TRBJ2-7	NA	TGTGCCAGTAGTACCTCGGGGACAGGGGGCGTCTACGAGCAGTACTTC	CASSTSGTGGVYEQYF
TRBV6-5	14	TRBD1	TRBJ1-4	NA	TGTGCCAGCAGCCCGACAGGGGGCGGCGAAAAACTGTTTTTT	CASSPTGGGEKLFF
TRBV15	13	NA	TRBJ2-3	NA	TGTGCCACCAGCAGAGGGGCCGCAGATACGCAGTATTTT	CATSRGAADTQYF
TRBV6-4	15	TRBD1	TRBJ2-2	medium-sized	TGTGCCAGCAGTGTAACAGGGGATGTCACCGGGGAGCTGTTTTTT	CASSVTGDVTGELFF
TRBV19	15	NA	TRBJ1-5	NA	TGTGCCAGTAGTATCCAGGATTATAGCAATCAGCCCCAGCATTTT	CASSIQDYSNQPQHF
TRBV6-4	13	NA	TRBJ1-2	once	TGTGCCAGCAGTGACGATTTAAGTAGAGGCTACACCTTC	CASSDDLSRGYTF
TRBV19	15	TRBD2	TRBJ2-7	NA	TGTGCCAGTAGTGCTCTAGCGGGAGTCGCACGCGAGCAGTACTTC	CASSALAGVAREQYF
TRBV19	18	TRBD2	TRBJ2-2	NA	TGTGCCAGTAGTCAGGGGACTAGCGGGAGGGCCCCCACCGGGGAGCTGTTTTTT	CASSQGTSGRAPTGELFF
TRBV5-4	17	TRBD2	TRBJ2-2	NA	TGTGCCAGCAGCTTGGCTAGCGGGAGCTTGGGGACCGGGGAGCTGTTTTTT	CASSLASGSLGTGELFF
TRBV7-2	13	NA	TRBJ1-3	NA	TGTGCCAGCAGCTCCTATCTCCGAAACACCATATATTTT	CASSSYLRNTIYF
TRBV28	17	TRBD1	TRBJ2-5	NA	TGTGCCAGCAGTTTATCGAGGGGACAGGGGGGGTGGGAGACCCAGTACTTC	CASSLSRGQGGWETQYF
TRBV4-2	16	TRBD2	TRBJ2-3	NA	TGTGCCAGCAGCCCACGGACTAGCGGGAGCACAGATACGCAGTATTTT	CASSPRTSGSTDTQYF
TRBV5-1	20	TRBD2	TRBJ2-5	once	TGCGCCAGCAGCTCCCCCAGACTAGGGACTAGTGGGGAGTACCAAGAGACCCAGTACTTC	CASSSPRLGTSGEYQETQYF
TRBV30	13	TRBD2	TRBJ2-3	few	TGTGCCTGGAGTAGGCGGGAGGGAGATACGCAGTATTTT	CAWSRREGDTQYF
TRBV6-5	14	NA	TRBJ1-6	NA	TGTGCCACAACAGGCAGCTCCTATAATTCACCCCTCCACTTT	CATTGSSYNSPLHF
TRBV28	12	NA	TRBJ2-3	NA	TGTGCCAGCAGCCCGGACTATCCTACGCAGTATTTT	CASSPDYPTQYF
TRBV6-1	14	TRBD2	TRBJ2-7	NA	TGTGCCAGCACCCTAGCGGGCGGGACCTACGAGCAGTACTTC	CASTLAGGTYEQYF
TRBV6-1	15	NA	TRBJ1-5	NA	TGTGCCAGCAGTGAAGCGCCCGGGAGTCTTCAGCCCCAGCATTTT	CASSEAPGSLQPQHF
TRBV7-9	17	NA	TRBJ2-3	NA	TGTGCCAGCAGCTATGGACAGACTTCATCTAGCACAGATACGCAGTATTTT	CASSYGQTSSSTDTQYF
TRBV5-1	16	TRBD2	TRBJ2-5	NA	TGCGCCAGCAGCTTAACTAGCGGGAGTTCTCAAGAGACCCAGTACTTC	CASSLTSGSSQETQYF
TRBV5-1	16	TRBD2	TRBJ2-1	NA	TGCGCCAGCAGCTCCCTGAGCGGCGGGGGATACAATGAGCAGTTCTTC	CASSSLSGGGYNEQFF
TRBV19	14	NA	TRBJ1-4	few	TGTGCCAGTCGCCCGGACAGCCCAAATGAAAAACTGTTTTTT	CASRPDSPNEKLFF
TRBV4-3	13	NA	TRBJ2-7	NA	TGCGCCAGCAGCGCAGTAAGGGGCTACGAGCAGTACTTC	CASSAVRGYEQYF
TRBV6-4	14	NA	TRBJ2-1	NA	TGTGCCAGCAGGCGGGATTCAACAAAGGATGCGCAGTTCTTC	CASRRDSTKDAQFF
TRBV5-8	13	NA	TRBJ2-3	NA	TGTGCCAGCAGCAACTACAGGGAAGATACGCAGTATTTT	CASSNYREDTQYF
TRBV28	14	NA	TRBJ2-1	NA	TGTGCCAGCAGCCCAGAATGGAGATACAATGAGCAGTTCTTC	CASSPEWRYNEQFF
TRBV5-5	14	NA	TRBJ2-7	NA	TGTGCCAGCAGCTGGGGACACCAAACCTACGAGCAGTACTTC	CASSWGHQTYEQYF
TRBV30	15	NA	TRBJ1-5	NA	TGTGCCTGGAGTCAAGGGGCGGGAGGCAATCAGCCCCAGCATTTT	CAWSQGAGGNQPQHF
TRBV5-1	16	NA	TRBJ2-1	once	TGCGCCAGCAGCTTGGCCCCGGGGGGCGAGGGCAATGAGCAGTTCTTC	CASSLAPGGEGNEQFF
TRBV30	14	NA	TRBJ2-6	NA	TGTGCCTTCCCGGGGGTAACCGGGGCCAACGTCCTGACTTTC	CAFPGVTGANVLTF
TRBV4-3	12	NA	TRBJ1-2	few	TGCGCCAGCAGCTCCACCAGGGGTGGCTACACCTTC	CASSSTRGGYTF
TRBV13	13	NA	TRBJ2-7	NA	TGTGCCAGCAGCCAAGGGACTTCCTACGAGCAGTACTTC	CASSQGTSYEQYF
TRBV7-4	17	TRBD2	TRBJ2-4	NA	TGTGCCAGCAGCCCCTTTAGCGGGATGTTTACTGGGGACATTCAGTACTTC	CASSPFSGMFTGDIQYF
TRBV11-2	12	NA	TRBJ2-7	NA	TGTGCCAGCAGCTTAAGCTTATACGAGCAGTACTTC	CASSLSLYEQYF
TRBV7-9	13	NA	TRBJ1-2	NA	TGTGCCAGCAGCCCAACCAGTCTTATTGGCTACACCTTC	CASSPTSLIGYTF
TRBV7-8	14	TRBD1	TRBJ1-5	NA	TGTGCCAGCAGCTTAGAAAGACAGGGTCAGCCCCAGCATTTT	CASSLERQGQPQHF
TRBV15	16	NA	TRBJ2-2	NA	TGTGCCACCAGGGACACCTTGCCCTCGAACACCGGGGAGCTGTTTTTT	CATRDTLPSNTGELFF
TRBV9	13	NA	TRBJ1-2	few	TGTGCCAGCAGCGTATCCACAAGGGGTGGCTACACCTTC	CASSVSTRGGYTF
TRBV7-9	15	TRBD1	TRBJ2-3	NA	TGTGCCAGCAGCTCCCGACAGGGGGATCGGGATACGCAGTATTTT	CASSSRQGDRDTQYF
TRBV5-1	14	TRBD1	TRBJ1-4	NA	TGCGCCAGCAGCTTGGGACAGGGGAATGAAAAACTGTTTTTT	CASSLGQGNEKLFF
TRBV5-6	15	NA	TRBJ2-7	few	TGTGCCAGCAGCTTCTCGGGACACCTAATCAGGGAGCAGTACTTC	CASSFSGHLIREQYF
TRBV10-2	14	NA	TRBJ2-5	NA	TGCGCCAGCTATGGGGTTGACGGGAAAGAGACCCAGTACTTC	CASYGVDGKETQYF
TRBV7-7	15	TRBD2	TRBJ2-1	NA	TGTGCTAGCAGCGTTGGACTAGCGGCAGGAAATGAGCAGTTCTTC	CASSVGLAAGNEQFF
TRBV4-1	17	TRBD2	TRBJ2-1	NA	TGCGCCAGCAGCCGGGGGTGGGGGACTAGCGGGAGTGGTGAGCAGTTCTTC	CASSRGWGTSGSGEQFF
TRBV6-5	13	NA	TRBJ2-7	NA	TGTGCCAGCAGTTACTCGGAGACGGAAGAGCAGTACTTC	CASSYSETEEQYF
TRBV18	14	TRBD2	TRBJ2-7	once	TGTGCCAGCTCACCGACTAGCGAGAACTACGAGCAGTACTTC	CASSPTSENYEQYF
TRBV10-3	12	NA	TRBJ2-5	NA	TGTGCCATCAGTACACAACAAGAGACCCAGTACTTC	CAISTQQETQYF
TRBV9	12	NA	TRBJ1-2	NA	TGTGCCAGCAGTGCCCCTAGGTATGGCTACACCTTC	CASSAPRYGYTF
TRBV23-1	12	NA	TRBJ2-5	NA	TGCGCCAGCATCCGGAGAAGTCCAACCCAGTACTTC	CASIRRSPTQYF
TRBV27	14	TRBD2	TRBJ2-1	NA	TGTGCCAGCGGTCTAGCGGGAGGGTTTAATGAGCAGTTCTTC	CASGLAGGFNEQFF
TRBV6-6	15	NA	TRBJ1-4	NA	TGTGCCAGCAGGCGGGCCTTAGGGTCTAATGAAAAACTGTTTTTT	CASRRALGSNEKLFF
TRBV6-1	15	TRBD1	TRBJ1-1	NA	TGTGCCAGCAGTGAACCGGGACAGGGAAACACTGAAGCTTTCTTT	CASSEPGQGNTEAFF
TRBV7-9	14	TRBD2	TRBJ2-3	NA	TGTGCCAGCAGCTTAGAGCGGGGAACAGATACGCAGTATTTT	CASSLERGTDTQYF
TRBV6-6	12	NA	TRBJ1-1	NA	TGTGCCAGCAGTACTACATCTGATGAAGCTTTCTTT	CASSTTSDEAFF
TRBV10-2	12	TRBD2	TRBJ2-1	NA	TGCGCCAGCAGGGGCGGGAGGGGTGAGCAGTTCTTC	CASRGGRGEQFF
TRBV11-2	16	NA	TRBJ1-4	NA	TGTGCCAGCAGCTCTCGCCCCGGGTCTACAAATGAAAAACTGTTTTTT	CASSSRPGSTNEKLFF
TRBV6-5	14	NA	TRBJ1-1	NA	TGTGCCAGCAGTTACCGACGGGAGAACACTGAAGCTTTCTTT	CASSYRRENTEAFF